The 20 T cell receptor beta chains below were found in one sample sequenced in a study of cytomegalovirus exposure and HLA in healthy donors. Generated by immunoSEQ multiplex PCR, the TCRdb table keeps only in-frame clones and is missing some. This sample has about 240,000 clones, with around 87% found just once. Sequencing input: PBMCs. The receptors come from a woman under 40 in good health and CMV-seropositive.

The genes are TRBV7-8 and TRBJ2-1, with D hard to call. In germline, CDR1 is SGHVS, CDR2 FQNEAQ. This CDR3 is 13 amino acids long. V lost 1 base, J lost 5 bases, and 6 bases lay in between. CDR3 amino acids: CASSLDENNEQFF. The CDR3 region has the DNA TGTGCCAGCAGCTTAGACGAGAACAATGAGCAGTTCTTC.

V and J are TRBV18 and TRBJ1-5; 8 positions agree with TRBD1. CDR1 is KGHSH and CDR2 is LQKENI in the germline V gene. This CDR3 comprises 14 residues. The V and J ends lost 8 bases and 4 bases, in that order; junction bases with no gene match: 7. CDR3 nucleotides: TGTGCCAGCGGGTACAGGGGGGAAAATCAGCCCCAGCATTTT. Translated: CASGYRGENQPQHF. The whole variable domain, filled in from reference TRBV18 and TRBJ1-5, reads NAGVMQNPRHLVRRRGQEARLRCSPMKGHSHVYWYRQLPEEGLKFMVYLQKENIIDESGMPKERFSAEFPKEGPSILRIQQVVRGDSAAYFCASGYRGENQPQHFGDGTRLSIL.

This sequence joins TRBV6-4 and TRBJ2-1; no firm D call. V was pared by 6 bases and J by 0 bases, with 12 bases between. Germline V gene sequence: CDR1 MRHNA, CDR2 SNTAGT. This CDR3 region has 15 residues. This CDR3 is CASSPEASSYNEQFF. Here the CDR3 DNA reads TGTGCCAGCAGCCCGGAAGCGAGCTCCTACAATGAGCAGTTCTTC.

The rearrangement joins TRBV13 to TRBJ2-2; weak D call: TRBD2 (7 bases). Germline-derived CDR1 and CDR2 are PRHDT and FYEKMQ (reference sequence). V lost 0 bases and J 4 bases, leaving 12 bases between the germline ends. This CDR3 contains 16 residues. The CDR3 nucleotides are TGTGCCAGCAGCTTAGGCCAGGGAGGGGGCACCGGGGAGCTGTTTTTT. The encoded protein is CASSLGQGGGTGELFF.

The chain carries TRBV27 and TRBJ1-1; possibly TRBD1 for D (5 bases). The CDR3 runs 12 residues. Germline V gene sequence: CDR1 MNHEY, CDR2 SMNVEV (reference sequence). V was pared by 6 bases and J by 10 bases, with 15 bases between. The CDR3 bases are TGTGCCAGCAGATCCCAGGGTACGGCAGCTTTCTTT. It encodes CASRSQGTAAFF.

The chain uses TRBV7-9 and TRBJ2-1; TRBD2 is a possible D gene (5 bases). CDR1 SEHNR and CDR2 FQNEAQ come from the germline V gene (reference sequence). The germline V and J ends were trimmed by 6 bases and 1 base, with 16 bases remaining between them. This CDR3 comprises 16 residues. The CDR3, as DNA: TGTGCCAGCAGGTCGGAGGCTAGGGTATCCTACAATGAGCAGTTCTTC. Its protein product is CASRSEARVSYNEQFF.

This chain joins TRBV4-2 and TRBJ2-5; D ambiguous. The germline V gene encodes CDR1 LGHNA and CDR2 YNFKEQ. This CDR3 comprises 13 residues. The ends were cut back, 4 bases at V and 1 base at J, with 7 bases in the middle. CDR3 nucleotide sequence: TGTGCCAGCAGCCTAAATTTCCAAGAGACCCAGTACTTC. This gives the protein CASSLNFQETQYF.

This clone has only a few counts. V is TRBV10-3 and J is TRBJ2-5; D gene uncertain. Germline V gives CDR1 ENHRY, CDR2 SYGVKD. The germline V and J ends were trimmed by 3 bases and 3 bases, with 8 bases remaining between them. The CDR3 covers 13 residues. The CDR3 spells CAISEYREETQYF. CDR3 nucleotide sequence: TGTGCCATCAGTGAATATCGGGAAGAGACCCAGTACTTC.

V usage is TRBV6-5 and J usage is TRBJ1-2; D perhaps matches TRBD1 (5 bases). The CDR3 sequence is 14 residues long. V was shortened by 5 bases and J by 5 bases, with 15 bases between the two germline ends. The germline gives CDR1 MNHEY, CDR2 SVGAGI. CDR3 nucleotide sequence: TGTGCCAGCAGTCAGCGTGCGGGGGAGTATGGCTACACCTTC. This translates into CASSQRAGEYGYTF.

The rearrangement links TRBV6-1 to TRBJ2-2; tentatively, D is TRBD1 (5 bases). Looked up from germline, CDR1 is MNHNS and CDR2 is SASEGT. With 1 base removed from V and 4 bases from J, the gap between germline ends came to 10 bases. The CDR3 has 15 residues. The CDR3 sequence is CASSEGQLTTGELFF. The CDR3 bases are TGTGCCAGCAGTGAAGGACAGCTTACCACCGGGGAGCTGTTTTTT.

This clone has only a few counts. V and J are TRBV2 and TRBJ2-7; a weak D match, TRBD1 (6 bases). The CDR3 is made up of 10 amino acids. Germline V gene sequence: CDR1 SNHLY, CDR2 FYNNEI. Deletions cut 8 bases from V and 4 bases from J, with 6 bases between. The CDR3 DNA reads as TGTGCCAGCCAGGGGTACGAGCAGTACTTC. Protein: CASQGYEQYF.

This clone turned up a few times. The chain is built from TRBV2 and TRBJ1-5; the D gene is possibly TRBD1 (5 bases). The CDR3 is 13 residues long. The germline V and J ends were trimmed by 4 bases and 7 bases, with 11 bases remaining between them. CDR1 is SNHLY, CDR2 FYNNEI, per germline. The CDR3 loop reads CASSVQGHQPQHF. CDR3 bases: TGTGCCAGCAGTGTTCAGGGTCACCAGCCCCAGCATTTT.

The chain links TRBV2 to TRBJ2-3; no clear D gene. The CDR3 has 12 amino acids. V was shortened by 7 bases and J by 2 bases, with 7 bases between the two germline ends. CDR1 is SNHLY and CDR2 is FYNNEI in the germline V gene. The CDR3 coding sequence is TGTGCCAGCAACCCACTCACAGATACGCAGTATTTT. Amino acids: CASNPLTDTQYF.

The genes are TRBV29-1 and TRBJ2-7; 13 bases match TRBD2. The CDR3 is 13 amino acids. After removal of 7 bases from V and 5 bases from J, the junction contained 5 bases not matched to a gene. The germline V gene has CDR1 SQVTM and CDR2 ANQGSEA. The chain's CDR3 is CSGGLAGENEQYF. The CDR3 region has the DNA TGCAGCGGCGGACTAGCGGGAGAAAACGAGCAGTACTTC.

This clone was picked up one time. The CDR3 spells CASSWTDSYEQYF. CDR3 DNA sequence: TGTGCCAGCTCATGGACAGACTCCTACGAGCAGTACTTC. The chain uses TRBV2 and TRBJ2-7; weak D call: TRBD1 (6 bases). Germline CDR1 SNHLY, CDR2 FYNNEI. Trimming pared 8 bases from V and 0 bases from J, leaving 11 bases between. This CDR3 comprises 13 residues. The full variable domain, completed using reference TRBV2 and TRBJ2-7, is EPEVTQTPSHQVTQMGQEVILRCVPISNHLYFYWYRQILGQKVEFLVSFYNNEISEKSEIFDDQFSVERPDGSNFTLKIRSTKLEDSAMYFCASSWTDSYEQYFGPGTRLTVT.

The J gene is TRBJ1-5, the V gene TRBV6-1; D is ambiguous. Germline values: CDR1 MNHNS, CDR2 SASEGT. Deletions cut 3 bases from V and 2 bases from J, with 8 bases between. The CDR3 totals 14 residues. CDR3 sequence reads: CASSEVQGNQPQHF. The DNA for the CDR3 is TGTGCCAGCAGTGAGGTCCAGGGCAATCAGCCCCAGCATTTT.

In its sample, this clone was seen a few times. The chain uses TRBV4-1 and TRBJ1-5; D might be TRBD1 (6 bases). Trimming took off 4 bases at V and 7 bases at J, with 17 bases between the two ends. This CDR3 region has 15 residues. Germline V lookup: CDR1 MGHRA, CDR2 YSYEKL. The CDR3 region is CASSRGQIGRQPQHF. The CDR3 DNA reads TGCGCCAGCAGCCGAGGACAGATAGGAAGGCAGCCCCAGCATTTT.

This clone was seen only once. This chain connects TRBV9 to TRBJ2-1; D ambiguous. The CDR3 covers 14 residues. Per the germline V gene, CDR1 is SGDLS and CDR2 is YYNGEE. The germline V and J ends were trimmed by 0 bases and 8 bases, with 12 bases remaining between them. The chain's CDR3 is CASSVVAGRHEQFF. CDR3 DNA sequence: TGTGCCAGCAGCGTAGTGGCAGGCAGGCATGAGCAGTTCTTC.

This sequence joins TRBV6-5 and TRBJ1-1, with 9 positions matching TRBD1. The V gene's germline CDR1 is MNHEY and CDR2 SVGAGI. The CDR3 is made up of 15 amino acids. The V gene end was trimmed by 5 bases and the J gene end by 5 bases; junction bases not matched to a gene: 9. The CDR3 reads CASSLRQGGRTEAFF. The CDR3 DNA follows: TGTGCCAGCAGTCTCCGACAGGGGGGAAGGACTGAAGCTTTCTTT.

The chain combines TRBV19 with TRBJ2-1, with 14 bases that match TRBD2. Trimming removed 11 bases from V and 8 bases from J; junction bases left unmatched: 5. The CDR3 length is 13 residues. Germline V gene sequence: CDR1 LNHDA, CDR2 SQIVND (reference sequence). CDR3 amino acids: CASGLAGGDEQFF. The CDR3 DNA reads TGTGCCTCCGGACTAGCGGGAGGCGATGAGCAGTTCTTC.